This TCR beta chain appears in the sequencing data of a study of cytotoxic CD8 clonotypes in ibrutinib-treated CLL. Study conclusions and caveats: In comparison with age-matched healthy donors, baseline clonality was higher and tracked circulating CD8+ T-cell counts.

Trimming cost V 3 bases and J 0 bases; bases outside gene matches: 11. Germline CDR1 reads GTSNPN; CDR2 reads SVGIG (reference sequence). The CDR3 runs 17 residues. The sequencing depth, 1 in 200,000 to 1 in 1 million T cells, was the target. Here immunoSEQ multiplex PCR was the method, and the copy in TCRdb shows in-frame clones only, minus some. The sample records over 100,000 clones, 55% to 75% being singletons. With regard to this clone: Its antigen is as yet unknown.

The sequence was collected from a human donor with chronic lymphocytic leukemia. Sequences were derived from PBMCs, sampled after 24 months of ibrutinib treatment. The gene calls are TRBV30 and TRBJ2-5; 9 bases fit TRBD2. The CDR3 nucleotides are TGTGCCTGGAGCAGTAGCGGGGGCCCCTTATACCAAGAGACCCAGTACTTC. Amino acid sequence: CAWSSSGGPLYQETQYF. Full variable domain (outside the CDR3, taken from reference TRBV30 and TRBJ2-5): SQTIHQWPATLVQPVGSPLSLECTVEGTSNPNLYWYRQAAGRGLQLLFYSVGIGQISSEVPQNLSASRPQDRQFILSSKKLLLSDSGFYLCAWSSSGGPLYQETQYFGPGTRLLVL.